These T cell receptor beta chains were read from a single sample in a study of vaccination and CD4 T cells after COVID-19. TCRdb processed the PCR reads anew with MiXCR; each CDR3 protein has one entry. The repertoire holds approximately 10,000 distinct CDR3 sequences, with 76% as singletons. These receptors' antigens are unknown. The material sequenced was CD4+ T cells from blood, cultured in vitro. The origin of the receptors is a human donor who had recovered from COVID-19. Both conserved end residues are part of each CDR3. The order of the fields is CDR3 DNA, CDR3 protein, J gene, V gene, clone size, D gene. The D gene is left open where the match is weak. Some rows have no size entry. The others give once, few or many, or a class for an expanded clone.

DNA: TGCAGTGCTAGAGATCCGGGACAGCTCAATCAGCCCCAGCATTTT; CDR3: CSARDPGQLNQPQHF; J: TRBJ1-5; V: TRBV20-1; size: NA; D: TRBD1
DNA: TGCGCCAGCAGCCAAGAGGGGAGAGGCCTTGAAGCTTTCTTT; CDR3: CASSQEGRGLEAFF; J: TRBJ1-1; V: TRBV4-3; size: NA; D: NA
DNA: TGCGCCAGCAGCTTGGACCCGGAGGACACTGAAGCTTTCTTT; CDR3: CASSLDPEDTEAFF; J: TRBJ1-1; V: TRBV5-1; size: NA; D: NA
DNA: TGTGCCAGTAGTACCCAGTTAACCGCGTACGAGCAGTACTTC; CDR3: CASSTQLTAYEQYF; J: TRBJ2-7; V: TRBV19; size: NA; D: NA
DNA: TGTGCCAGCAGTGAAGGCTCCTCAGCCCAGCATTTT; CDR3: CASSEGSSAQHF; J: TRBJ1-5; V: TRBV25-1; size: NA; D: NA
DNA: TGTGCCAGCAGTGACATCCGAGCCGGGATCTCCCAAGAGACCCAGTACTTC; CDR3: CASSDIRAGISQETQYF; J: TRBJ2-5; V: TRBV6-4; size: NA; D: NA
DNA: TGTGCCAGCAGTGATAGTAACGCAGATACGCAGTATTTT; CDR3: CASSDSNADTQYF; J: TRBJ2-3; V: TRBV2; size: NA; D: NA
DNA: TGCAGTGGCGGACAGGGGGGTCTATCGAACACTGAAGCTTTCTTT; CDR3: CSGGQGGLSNTEAFF; J: TRBJ1-1; V: TRBV20-1; size: NA; D: TRBD1
DNA: TGTGCCAGCAGCTTACCCGGGACAGGGGTGGCTGAAGCTTTCTTT; CDR3: CASSLPGTGVAEAFF; J: TRBJ1-1; V: TRBV5-4; size: few; D: TRBD1
DNA: TGCAGTGCTAGTTTGAATGGGGACAGCCAATATTCACCCCTCCACTTT; CDR3: CSASLNGDSQYSPLHF; J: TRBJ1-6; V: TRBV20-1; size: NA; D: TRBD1
DNA: TGTGCCAGTAGAACGGACAGACCTAATCAGTCCCAGCATTTT; CDR3: CASRTDRPNQSQHF; J: TRBJ1-5; V: TRBV19; size: NA; D: NA
DNA: TGTGCCAGCAGTTTTTTGGGGCAAGAGACCCAGTACTTC; CDR3: CASSFLGQETQYF; J: TRBJ2-5; V: TRBV27; size: NA; D: NA
DNA: TGTGCCAGCAGCCTCCCGGGGGAAGCGGGGAGCAATGAGCAGTTCTTC; CDR3: CASSLPGEAGSNEQFF; J: TRBJ2-1; V: TRBV7-8; size: NA; D: TRBD2
DNA: TGCAGCGTCCGCCGGGGAAGGGACACTGAAGCTTTCTTT; CDR3: CSVRRGRDTEAFF; J: TRBJ1-1; V: TRBV29-1; size: medium-sized; D: NA
DNA: TGCGCCACGGGACTAGCGGGAGTCGACGGCGAGCAGTACTTC; CDR3: CATGLAGVDGEQYF; J: TRBJ2-7; V: TRBV10-1; size: once; D: TRBD2
DNA: TGTGCCATCAGTGAGGTGGCCAGCAATCAGCCCCAGCATTTT; CDR3: CAISEVASNQPQHF; J: TRBJ1-5; V: TRBV10-3; size: medium-sized; D: NA
DNA: TGTGCCAGCAGTGAATCACAGGTACCCTCCTACGAGCAGTACTTC; CDR3: CASSESQVPSYEQYF; J: TRBJ2-7; V: TRBV2; size: NA; D: NA
DNA: TGTGCCAGCAGTGAACGCTGGGGAGATACGCAGTATTTT; CDR3: CASSERWGDTQYF; J: TRBJ2-3; V: TRBV25-1; size: NA; D: NA
DNA: TGTGCCAGCAGCTCTGACAGGGCCTACGAGCAGTACTTC; CDR3: CASSSDRAYEQYF; J: TRBJ2-7; V: TRBV12-3/TRBV12-4; size: NA; D: TRBD1
DNA: TGTGCCAGCAGTACCACAGGGGGCAGAGATACGCAGTATTTT; CDR3: CASSTTGGRDTQYF; J: TRBJ2-3; V: TRBV28; size: once; D: TRBD1
DNA: TGTGCCAGCAGCCTGCGGACAGGTGGTTTTGGCTACACCTTC; CDR3: CASSLRTGGFGYTF; J: TRBJ1-2; V: TRBV14; size: NA; D: TRBD1
DNA: TGTGCCAGCACCGGGCAGGGAGGCTATAATTCACCCCTCCACTTT; CDR3: CASTGQGGYNSPLHF; J: TRBJ1-6; V: TRBV6-4; size: once; D: NA
DNA: TGTGCCACCAGTGATTTGGGGGGCGGGGGGCACACAGATACGCAGTATTTT; CDR3: CATSDLGGGGHTDTQYF; J: TRBJ2-3; V: TRBV24-1; size: NA; D: TRBD2
DNA: TGTGCCAGCAGCTTAGGAACTAGCGGGGGGGCTCCGGAGACCCAGTACTTC; CDR3: CASSLGTSGGAPETQYF; J: TRBJ2-5; V: TRBV11-3; size: NA; D: TRBD2
DNA: TGTGCCAGCAGACTCGGTGTCTCTGGGGCCAACGTCCTGACTTTC; CDR3: CASRLGVSGANVLTF; J: TRBJ2-6; V: TRBV12-3/TRBV12-4; size: NA; D: NA
DNA: TGTGCCTGGAGTCGCGGACTAGGGGAAGAGACCCAGTACTTC; CDR3: CAWSRGLGEETQYF; J: TRBJ2-5; V: TRBV30; size: NA; D: TRBD2
DNA: TGTGCCTGTGGGGGAAATGGCCAAGAGACCCAGTACTTC; CDR3: CACGGNGQETQYF; J: TRBJ2-5; V: TRBV30; size: NA; D: NA
DNA: TGTGCCACCAGTGATTTGCGAGGAGGGGCTCGAAACACCATATATTTT; CDR3: CATSDLRGGARNTIYF; J: TRBJ1-3; V: TRBV24-1; size: NA; D: NA
DNA: TGCAGTGCTAAAGGAGGGGTTGAAACTGAAGCTTTCTTT; CDR3: CSAKGGVETEAFF; J: TRBJ1-1; V: TRBV20-1; size: NA; D: NA
DNA: TGTGCTAGCAGCGCAACCCAGACTGAAGCTTTCTTT; CDR3: CASSATQTEAFF; J: TRBJ1-1; V: TRBV2; size: NA; D: NA
DNA: TGTGCCTGGAGTATGGGGTCCGGAGGCAATCAGCCCCAGCATTTT; CDR3: CAWSMGSGGNQPQHF; J: TRBJ1-5; V: TRBV30; size: NA; D: NA
DNA: TGCAGTGCTAGAACAGGGAGCTCGAACACTGAAGCTTTCTTT; CDR3: CSARTGSSNTEAFF; J: TRBJ1-1; V: TRBV20-1; size: few; D: NA
DNA: TGTGCCTGGAGAGGAGGGGGTAATTCACCCCTCCACTTT; CDR3: CAWRGGGNSPLHF; J: TRBJ1-6; V: TRBV30; size: NA; D: NA
DNA: TGTGCCAGCAGCTTAGGGGCAGGGTATGGCTACACCTTC; CDR3: CASSLGAGYGYTF; J: TRBJ1-2; V: TRBV7-9; size: once; D: NA
DNA: TGCAGTGCCAGCGGACTAGCGGATATGAACACCGGGGAGCTGTTTTTT; CDR3: CSASGLADMNTGELFF; J: TRBJ2-2; V: TRBV20-1; size: once; D: TRBD2
DNA: TGTGCCAGCAGACCCTTGGGGGACGGTGAAGCTTTCTTT; CDR3: CASRPLGDGEAFF; J: TRBJ1-1; V: TRBV2; size: NA; D: NA
DNA: TGTGCCAGTAGTATACTGAGAGGGCCGGGCCAGCCCCAGCATTTT; CDR3: CASSILRGPGQPQHF; J: TRBJ1-5; V: TRBV19; size: large; D: NA
DNA: TGTGCCAGCAGTTTATCGGGGATATTATCACCCCTCCACTTT; CDR3: CASSLSGILSPLHF; J: TRBJ1-6; V: TRBV12-3/TRBV12-4; size: few; D: NA
DNA: TGTGCCAGCAGCCAAGCGACGGTAAACAGCAATCAGCCCCAGCATTTT; CDR3: CASSQATVNSNQPQHF; J: TRBJ1-5; V: TRBV3-1; size: NA; D: NA
DNA: TGTGCCAGCAGCCGAGGACAATCCGGAGGATACACCTTC; CDR3: CASSRGQSGGYTF; J: TRBJ1-2; V: TRBV7-9; size: NA; D: NA
DNA: TGCGCCAGCAGCTTGGCAGGGACCAAAGGGGAGCCCCAGCATTTT; CDR3: CASSLAGTKGEPQHF; J: TRBJ1-5; V: TRBV5-1; size: NA; D: NA
DNA: TGTGCCAGCTCTCAAAATAATCAGCCCCAGCATTTT; CDR3: CASSQNNQPQHF; J: TRBJ1-5; V: TRBV18; size: NA; D: NA
DNA: TGTGCCAGCAGTTACTCGATCTCACAGAGCTATGGCTACACCTTC; CDR3: CASSYSISQSYGYTF; J: TRBJ1-2; V: TRBV6-5; size: NA; D: NA
DNA: TGTGCCAGCAGCTTAACTACGGGTTTCGGTGAAAAACTGTTTTTT; CDR3: CASSLTTGFGEKLFF; J: TRBJ1-4; V: TRBV7-9; size: once; D: NA